A single sample gave rise to the 13 T cell receptor beta chains below, sequenced in a study of cytomegalovirus exposure and HLA in healthy donors. The PCR used 60 Vbeta and 13 Jbeta primers. Using immunoSEQ multiplex PCR, the repertoire was profiled, and TCRdb retains in-frame clones only, with some absent. The data contain about 140,000 clones, more than 75% of them singletons. Specimen: PBMCs. The source is a male donor in good health and CMV-seronegative.

The gene calls are TRBV6-5 and TRBJ2-2; tentatively, D is TRBD2 (5 bases). V gave up 7 bases and J gave up 4 bases, with 7 bases separating them. The CDR3 is made up of 12 amino acids. Per germline, CDR1 MNHEY and CDR2 SVGAGI. In DNA, the CDR3 is TGTGCCAGCAAGGACTTCACCGGGGAGCTGTTTTTT. Translation gives CASKDFTGELFF.

This clone appeared a few times. The rearrangement links TRBV5-1 to TRBJ1-1; D remains ambiguous. The CDR3 extends over 14 amino acids. V shed 4 bases and J shed 1 base, with 11 bases lying between them. Per germline, CDR1 SGHRS and CDR2 YFSETQ. CDR3 residues: CASSLHPGNTEAFF. CDR3 nucleotides: TGCGCCAGCAGCCTACACCCAGGGAACACTGAAGCTTTCTTT.

This clone was seen a handful of times. V and J are TRBV5-1 and TRBJ2-7; TRBD1 agrees at 8 bases. Unmatched junction bases numbered 6, after V lost 4 bases and J lost 3 bases. There are 14 residues in the CDR3. Germline V CDR1 and CDR2: SGHRS, YFSETQ. The CDR3 loop reads CASSRDRGHYEQYF. DNA of the CDR3: TGCGCCAGCAGCCGTGACAGGGGCCACTACGAGCAGTACTTC.

This clone has just one count. The chain carries TRBV9 and TRBJ1-2; 7 nucleotides align to TRBD1. Germline CDR1 reads SGDLS; CDR2 reads YYNGEE. This CDR3 comprises 14 residues. The trim removed 0 bases at V and 5 bases at J, leaving 4 bases unmatched. The CDR3: CASSVAMTGYGYTF. DNA of the CDR3: TGTGCCAGCAGCGTAGCTATGACAGGGTATGGCTACACCTTC.

This clone came up once. V is TRBV29-1 and J is TRBJ1-2; 9 bases line up with TRBD1. Germline values: CDR1 SQVTM, CDR2 ANQGSEA. The CDR3 loop spans 14 amino acids. Trimming took 4 bases from V and 7 from J; bases not matched to a gene: 10. CDR3 sequence reads: CSVARRDRVTGYTF. The CDR3 region has the DNA TGCAGCGTTGCCCGCCGGGACAGGGTAACTGGCTACACCTTC.

The chain carries TRBV29-1 and TRBJ2-1; 7 nucleotides match TRBD2. Losses at the gene ends were 0 bases for V and 9 bases for J; bases not matched to a gene: 11. The CDR3 is 15 residues long. Germline loops: CDR1 SQVTM, CDR2 ANQGSEA. The CDR3 sequence is CSVEDLPLAPSEQFF. As DNA, the CDR3 is TGCAGCGTTGAAGATCTCCCACTAGCGCCAAGTGAGCAGTTCTTC.

V usage is TRBV6-5 and J usage is TRBJ1-2, with 7 bases fitting TRBD1. The ends lost 5 bases at V and 4 bases at J; junction bases unmatched: 7. Germline CDR1 is MNHEY and CDR2 is SVGAGI. The CDR3 runs to 14 residues. In nucleotides, the CDR3 is TGTGCCAGCAGTGAAGGAGGGACAGCCTATGGCTACACCTTC. It translates to CASSEGGTAYGYTF.

The chain has TRBV7-2 and TRBJ1-6; D not certain. The CDR3 covers 15 residues. CDR1 is SGHTA, CDR2 FQGNSA, per germline. Trimming shortened V by 1 base and J by 4 bases, and 8 bases separated the two germline ends. The CDR3, as DNA: TGTGCCAGCAGCTTAGAGAGGGCTTATAATTCACCCCTCCACTTT. Protein product: CASSLERAYNSPLHF.

The J gene is TRBJ2-1, the V gene TRBV2; TRBD1 matches 10 bases. The J segment lost 6 bases and the V segment lost 6 bases, leaving 8 bases of the junction unmatched. Germline V lookup: CDR1 SNHLY, CDR2 FYNNEI. This CDR3 comprises 15 residues. In DNA, the CDR3 is TGTGCCAGCAGCCGGACAGGGGGTGGGGGCAATGAGCAGTTCTTC. It is translated as CASSRTGGGGNEQFF.

In its sample, this clone was seen once. The rearrangement links TRBV30 to TRBJ1-6; 7 bases match TRBD1. The CDR3 covers 16 residues. Germline values: CDR1 GTSNPN, CDR2 SVGIG (reference sequence). V shed 3 bases and J 8 bases; nucleotides not matched to a gene: 13. The CDR3 region has the DNA TGTGCCTGGAGCGAATTCGGACAGGTCCTAGATTCACCCCTCCACTTT. It is translated as CAWSEFGQVLDSPLHF.

V and J are TRBV5-4 and TRBJ2-5; 12 nucleotides agree with TRBD1. The CDR3 consists of 17 residues. CDR1 and CDR2 (germline): SGHNT, YYREEE (reference sequence). J lost 5 bases, V lost 0 bases, and 8 bases had no gene match. CDR3 sequence reads: CASSLAGTGGFGETQYF. The CDR3 region has the DNA TGTGCCAGCAGCTTGGCTGGGACAGGGGGCTTCGGTGAGACCCAGTACTTC.

This clone occurred a few times. This chain connects TRBV18 to TRBJ2-1, with a weak D call TRBD1 (6 bases). This CDR3 has 15 amino acids. Looked up from germline, CDR1 is KGHSH and CDR2 is LQKENI. With 8 bases removed from V and 7 bases from J, the gap between germline ends came to 21 bases. The CDR3 spells CASRIQDSRGNEQFF. CDR3 nucleotide sequence: TGTGCCAGCCGTATTCAAGACTCCAGGGGAAATGAGCAGTTCTTC.

This chain joins TRBV5-6 and TRBJ2-5; no reliable D call. The CDR3 extends over 14 amino acids. The V end was cut by 1 base, the J end by 2 bases, with 9 bases between. Per germline, CDR1 SGHDT and CDR2 YYEEEE. DNA for the CDR3: TGTGCCAGCAGCTTGTGGCATCCGCAAGAGACCCAGTACTTC. Residues: CASSLWHPQETQYF.